This TCR beta chain appears in the sequencing data of a study of T cell changes during pregnancy in multiple sclerosis. From germline, CDR1 is SNHLY and CDR2 FYNNEI. V dropped 7 bases and J dropped 8 bases, with 14 bases sitting between them. This CDR3 spans 12 amino acids. TCRdb's copy holds only in-frame clones and misses some; the assay was immunoSEQ multiplex PCR. The sample carries tens of thousands of clones, 91% recorded once. Material: peripheral blood, obtained after pregnancy. The source of this sequence is a female donor in good health, enrolled as a control in a pregnancy study. The chain carries TRBV2 and TRBJ1-2; D is undetermined. As DNA, the CDR3 is TGTGCCAGCAAAATAGGGCGGGAGGGCTACACCTTC. Residues: CASKIGREGYTF.